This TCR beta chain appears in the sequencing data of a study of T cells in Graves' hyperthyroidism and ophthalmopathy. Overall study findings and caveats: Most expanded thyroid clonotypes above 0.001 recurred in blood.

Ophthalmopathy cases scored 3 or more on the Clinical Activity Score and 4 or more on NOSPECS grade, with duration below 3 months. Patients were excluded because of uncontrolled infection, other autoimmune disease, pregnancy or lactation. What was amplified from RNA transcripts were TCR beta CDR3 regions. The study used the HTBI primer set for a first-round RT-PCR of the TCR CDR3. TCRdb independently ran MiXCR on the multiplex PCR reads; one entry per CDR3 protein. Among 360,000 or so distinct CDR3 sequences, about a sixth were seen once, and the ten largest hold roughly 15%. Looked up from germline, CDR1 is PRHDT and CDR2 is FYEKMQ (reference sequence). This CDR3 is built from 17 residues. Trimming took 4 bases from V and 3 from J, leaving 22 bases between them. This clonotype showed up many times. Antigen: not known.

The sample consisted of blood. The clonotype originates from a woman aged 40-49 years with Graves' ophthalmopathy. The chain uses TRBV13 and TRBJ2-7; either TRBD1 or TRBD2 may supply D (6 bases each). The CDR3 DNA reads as TGTGCCAGCAGCTCATCCGAACGGGGGCCCCTGCTCTACGAGCAGTACTTC. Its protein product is CASSSSERGPLLYEQYF. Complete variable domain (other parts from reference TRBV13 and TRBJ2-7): AAGVIQSPRHLIKEKRETATLKCYPIPRHDTVYWYQQGPGQDPQFLISFYEKMQSDKGSIPDRFSAQQFSDYHSELNMSSLELGDSALYFCASSSSERGPLLYEQYFGPGTRLTVT.